The 25 T cell receptor beta chains below all came from one sample that was sequenced in a study of cytomegalovirus exposure and HLA in healthy donors. PCR involved 60 Vbeta and 13 Jbeta primers. The table came from immunoSEQ multiplex PCR; TCRdb's copy has only in-frame clones and leaves some out. Of 120,000 or so clones in the sample, over 70% were seen once. Input material: PBMCs. The receptors here all came from a woman aged 40 to 50 in good health and CMV-seronegative.

The genes are TRBV6-1 and TRBJ2-7, with 8 bases that match TRBD1. This CDR3 is 14 amino acids long. Germline CDR1 and CDR2: MNHNS and SASEGT. Losses at the gene ends were 6 bases for V and 7 bases for J; bases not matched to a gene: 11. The CDR3 nucleotides read TGTGCCAGCAGGGCACAGGGGGGCCCCAGGGAGCAGTACTTC. The encoded protein is CASRAQGGPREQYF.

The table lists this clone with a count of one. The genes are TRBV5-6 and TRBJ2-2; 7 positions match TRBD2. The CDR3 extends over 15 amino acids. The ends lost 0 bases at V and 7 bases at J; junction bases unmatched: 6. Per the germline V gene, CDR1 is SGHDT and CDR2 is YYEEEE. The CDR3 DNA reads TGTGCCAGCAGCTTGGGTGGGAGGGCCGGCGGGGAGCTGTTTTTT. It yields the protein CASSLGGRAGGELFF.

Here the CDR3 DNA reads TGTGCCAGTAGCCCGATGGATGCTAGCGGGGCCGAGACCCAGTACTTC. Amino acids: CASSPMDASGAETQYF. The V gene is TRBV19, the J gene TRBJ2-5, with TRBD2 identical over 9 bases. Losses at the gene ends were 6 bases for V and 5 bases for J; bases not matched to a gene: 13. Looked up from germline, CDR1 is LNHDA and CDR2 is SQIVND (reference sequence). The CDR3 loop spans 16 amino acids. The variable domain in full, completed from reference TRBV19 and TRBJ2-5, reads DGGITQSPKYLFRKEGQNVTLSCEQNLNHDAMYWYRQDPGQGLRLIYYSQIVNDFQKGDIAEGYSVSREKKESFPLTVTSAQKNPTAFYLCASSPMDASGAETQYFGPGTRLLVL.

The chain carries TRBV7-2 and TRBJ2-2; D remains ambiguous. V was cut by 5 bases and J by 6 bases, with 22 bases left in between. This CDR3 has 17 residues. Germline loops: CDR1 SGHTA, CDR2 FQGNSA. The CDR3 loop reads CASSLRLSPPRPGELFF. The CDR3 DNA is TGTGCCAGCAGCCTCCGACTCTCTCCCCCGCGACCCGGGGAGCTGTTTTTT.

To note about this clone: At one end, the junction sequence differs from germline, possibly due to a read error. At the DNA level, this CDR3 is encoded by other sequences in the same sample as well. The V gene is TRBV7-9, the J gene TRBJ2-7; possibly TRBD2 for D (6 bases). Germline values: CDR1 SEHNR, CDR2 FQNEAQ (reference sequence). This CDR3 has 13 residues. The CDR3 bases are TGTTCCAGCAGCTTATCGGGGGCCTACGAGCAGTACTTC. It translates to CSSSLSGAYEQYF.

This sequence joins TRBV28 and TRBJ1-3, with 7 nucleotides matching TRBD1. CDR1 is MDHEN, CDR2 SYDVKM, per germline. The CDR3 has 13 amino acids. V was pared by 6 bases and J by 4 bases, with 3 bases of the junction left unmatched. Here the CDR3 reads CASSRDSGNTIYF. CDR3 sequence (DNA): TGTGCCAGCAGCCGGGACAGCGGAAACACCATATATTTT.

The chain uses TRBV9 and TRBJ2-3; no firm D call. The V and J ends lost 6 bases and 6 bases respectively, with 17 bases between them. This CDR3 spans 14 amino acids. From germline, CDR1 is SGDLS and CDR2 YYNGEE. CDR3 DNA sequence: TGTGCCAGCACGGTCGCCCATTCGTCTGATACGCAGTATTTT. The encoded protein is CASTVAHSSDTQYF.

The chain joins TRBV6-5 to TRBJ2-7, with D unclear. Germline values: CDR1 MNHEY, CDR2 SVGAGI. CDR3 size: 13 residues. V lost 6 bases and J 3 bases, leaving 12 bases between the germline ends. The CDR3 sequence is CASRPYSVYEQYF. The CDR3 DNA is TGTGCCAGCAGACCCTATTCGGTCTACGAGCAGTACTTC.

This chain links TRBV5-6 with TRBJ2-2; a weak D match, TRBD1 (6 bases). The CDR3 contains 14 residues. Trimming stripped 0 bases from V and 6 bases from J, with 9 bases between. CDR1 SGHDT and CDR2 YYEEEE come from the germline V gene. The CDR3, as DNA: TGTGCCAGCAGCTTGGACAGGGTATCCGGGGAGCTGTTTTTT. Its translation is CASSLDRVSGELFF.

About this clone: Germline and junction disagree at one end, which may indicate a read error. The V and J genes are TRBV5-4 and TRBJ2-1, with TRBD2 identical over 10 bases. Germline V gene sequence: CDR1 SGHNT, CDR2 YYREEE (reference sequence). The CDR3 has 12 amino acids. The CDR3 sequence: CASQSGGAEKFF. CDR3 nucleotide sequence: TGTGCCAGCCAGAGCGGGGGGGCTGAGAAGTTCTTC.

The chain uses TRBV19 and TRBJ2-6, with a tentative D call TRBD1 (5 bases). V was pared by 5 bases and J by 1 base, with 9 bases between. CDR1 is LNHDA and CDR2 is SQIVND in the germline V gene (reference sequence). The CDR3 covers 15 residues. The CDR3 coding sequence is TGTGCCAGTAGTCACAGGCGTTCTGGGGCCAACGTCCTGACTTTC. It specifies CASSHRRSGANVLTF.

This clone has just a few counts. The chain carries TRBV7-9 and TRBJ1-3; D gene unclear. There are 14 residues in the CDR3. The ends were cut back, 2 bases at V and 0 bases at J, with 5 bases in the middle. CDR1 and CDR2 (germline): SEHNR, FQNEAQ (reference sequence). The CDR3, as DNA: TGTGCCAGCAGCTTAAGAGCCTCTGGAAACACCATATATTTT. Translating it yields CASSLRASGNTIYF. Full variable domain (missing parts from reference TRBV7-9 and TRBJ1-3): DTGVSQNPRHKITKRGQNVTFRCDPISEHNRLYWYRQTLGQGPEFLTYFQNEAQLEKSRLLSDRFSAERPKGSFSTLEIQRTEQGDSAMYLCASSLRASGNTIYFGEGSWLTVV.

V and J are TRBV5-1 and TRBJ2-3, with 10 bases identical to TRBD2. Germline lookup yields CDR1 SGHRS and CDR2 YFSETQ. This CDR3 has 16 amino acids. Unmatched junction bases numbered 8, after V lost 2 bases and J lost 5 bases. The CDR3 DNA reads TGCGCCAGCAGCTTAACCTCTCTAGCGGGAGTAGATACGCAGTATTTT. It encodes CASSLTSLAGVDTQYF.

The chain carries TRBV4-1 and TRBJ2-1; TRBD2 is a possible D gene (6 bases). Germline V gene sequence: CDR1 MGHRA, CDR2 YSYEKL. The CDR3 has 16 amino acids. V was shortened by 3 bases and J by 0 bases, with 12 bases between the two germline ends. The CDR3 DNA reads as TGCGCCAGCAGCCAGATAGCGGTCAGCTCCTACAATGAGCAGTTCTTC. It is translated as CASSQIAVSSYNEQFF.

This clone came up once. The V and J genes are TRBV5-1 and TRBJ2-1; 9 bases align to TRBD1. This CDR3 contains 14 residues. The V segment lost 0 bases and the J segment 6 bases; nucleotides outside the gene matches: 1. In germline, CDR1 is SGHRS, CDR2 YFSETQ. CDR3 DNA sequence: TGCGCCAGCAGCTTGGGGGACAGGGCCAATGAGCAGTTCTTC. Its protein is CASSLGDRANEQFF.

The chain links TRBV11-3 to TRBJ2-5; TRBD2 aligns across 7 bases. CDR1 and CDR2 from the germline V gene are SGHNT and YENEEA. The V segment lost 5 bases and the J segment 5 bases; nucleotides outside the gene matches: 11. There are 15 residues in the CDR3. In DNA, the CDR3 is TGTGCCAGCAGCCTCGGGGGGTCTCTTGCGGAGACCCAGTACTTC. Protein sequence: CASSLGGSLAETQYF.

V and J are TRBV5-4 and TRBJ1-2; TRBD1 might be the D (6 bases). The CDR3 runs to 13 residues. Germline V CDR1 and CDR2: SGHNT, YYREEE (reference sequence). Trimming took 4 bases from V and 6 from J, leaving 13 bases between them. CDR3 bases: TGTGCCAGCAGCCGAGGACAGAACCATGGCTACACCTTC. This codes for CASSRGQNHGYTF.

The gene calls are TRBV7-8 and TRBJ1-4; TRBD1 matches 8 bases. Looked up from germline, CDR1 is SGHVS and CDR2 is FQNEAQ. The CDR3 runs 15 residues. Germline trimming cut 3 bases from V and 5 bases from J; bases unmatched to any gene: 5. In DNA form, the CDR3 reads TGTGCCAGCAGCTTTGACAGGGGTTGGAATGAAAAACTGTTTTTT. This gives the protein CASSFDRGWNEKLFF. Full variable domain (remainder filled in from reference TRBV7-8 and TRBJ1-4): GAGVSQSPRYKVAKRGQDVALRCDPISGHVSLFWYQQALGQGPEFLTYFQNEAQLDKSGLPSDRFFAERPEGSVSTLKIQRTQQEDSAVYLCASSFDRGWNEKLFFGSGTQLSVL.

The sample holds one count of this clone. The V call is TRBV29-1, the J call TRBJ1-2; perhaps TRBD1 as D (6 bases). The CDR3 extends over 13 amino acids. The germline V and J ends were trimmed by 7 bases and 4 bases, with 16 bases remaining between them. CDR1 and CDR2 from the germline V gene are SQVTM and ANQGSEA. CDR3 protein: CSGMAGQSYGYTF. Written as DNA, the CDR3 is TGCAGCGGGATGGCCGGACAGTCCTATGGCTACACCTTC.

The rearrangement links TRBV7-9 to TRBJ1-1; D remains ambiguous. In germline, CDR1 is SEHNR, CDR2 FQNEAQ (reference sequence). This CDR3 is built from 13 residues. Trimming took 5 bases from V and 0 from J, leaving 7 bases between them. The chain's CDR3 is CASSVDMNTEAFF. In DNA form, the CDR3 reads TGTGCCAGCAGCGTAGACATGAACACTGAAGCTTTCTTT.

This clone was counted a few times. The genes are TRBV4-2 and TRBJ2-1, with D hard to call. The germline V gene has CDR1 LGHNA and CDR2 YNFKEQ. The CDR3 totals 16 residues. The V and J ends lost 1 base and 0 bases respectively, with 10 bases between them. The CDR3 sequence: CASSQASGSSYNEQFF. CDR3 nucleotides: TGTGCCAGCAGCCAAGCGAGTGGTAGCTCCTACAATGAGCAGTTCTTC.

This clone has a handful of counts. The V and J genes are TRBV2 and TRBJ2-3, with TRBD2 matching 14 bases. The CDR3 runs 18 residues. Germline CDR1 SNHLY, CDR2 FYNNEI. J gave up 0 bases and V 6 bases, and 8 bases lay outside the gene matches. In DNA form, the CDR3 reads TGTGCCAGCAGACCCGGGACTAGCGGGGGCCCTAGCACAGATACGCAGTATTTT. This translates into CASRPGTSGGPSTDTQYF.

In this sample, this clone turned up once. The V call is TRBV7-2, the J call TRBJ2-3, with a weak D call TRBD1 (6 bases). Germline loops: CDR1 SGHTA, CDR2 FQGNSA. The CDR3 runs to 14 residues. V lost 4 bases, J lost 2 bases, and 10 bases lay in between. This CDR3 reads CASSSDSPTDTQYF. DNA for the CDR3: TGTGCCAGCAGCTCGGACAGTCCCACAGATACGCAGTATTTT.

The chain couples TRBV28 to TRBJ2-5, with D unresolved. Per germline, CDR1 MDHEN and CDR2 SYDVKM. Trimming removed 2 bases at V and 3 bases at J, with 7 bases between. This CDR3 spans 13 amino acids. Here the CDR3 reads CASSLQIEETQYF. The CDR3, as DNA: TGTGCCAGCAGTTTACAGATTGAAGAGACCCAGTACTTC.

The chain recombines TRBV9 with TRBJ2-1; D gene uncertain. Germline-derived CDR1 and CDR2 are SGDLS and YYNGEE. The CDR3 length is 12 residues. Trimming removed 4 bases at V and 9 bases at J, with 11 bases between. This chain's CDR3 is CASSFRESEQFF. CDR3 nucleotide sequence: TGTGCCAGCAGCTTCCGAGAGAGTGAGCAGTTCTTC.